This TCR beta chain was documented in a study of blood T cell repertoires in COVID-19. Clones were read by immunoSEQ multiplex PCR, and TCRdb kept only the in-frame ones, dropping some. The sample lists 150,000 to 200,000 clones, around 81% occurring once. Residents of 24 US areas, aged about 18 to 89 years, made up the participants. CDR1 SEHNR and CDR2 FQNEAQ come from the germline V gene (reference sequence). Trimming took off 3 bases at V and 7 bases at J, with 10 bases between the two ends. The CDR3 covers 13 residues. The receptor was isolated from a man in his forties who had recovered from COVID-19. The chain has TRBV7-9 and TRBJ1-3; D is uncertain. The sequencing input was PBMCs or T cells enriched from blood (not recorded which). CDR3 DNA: TGTGCCAGCAGCTTGGGCGGAGGGAACACCATATATTTT. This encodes CASSLGGGNTIYF.